This entry lists 23 T cell receptor beta chains sequenced from one sample in a study of blood T cell repertoires in COVID-19 (TCRdb year 2020). Preparation of the library involved the immunoSEQ multiplex PCR assay. The table was pulled from immuneACCESS by TCRdb, which kept in-frame rearrangements only. Such tables lose some clones; where checked, under half of the loss comes from unresolved V genes, and the rest has no known cause. This sample is represented by hundreds of thousands of clones; more than 75% of them were singletons. The top ten constitute under 3% of the sample. Input material: peripheral blood. All receptors come from a human donor in a cohort sampled during active COVID-19.

The chain has TRBV27 and TRBJ2-1, with a tentative D call TRBD2 (6 bases). The CDR3 totals 14 residues. Germline-derived CDR1 and CDR2 are MNHEY and SMNVEV (reference sequence). Trimming stripped 8 bases from V and 2 bases from J, with 13 bases between. CDR3 nucleotide sequence: TGTGCCAGCCGGGACTTCCCCACCTACAATGAGCAGTTCTTC. Amino acid sequence: CASRDFPTYNEQFF.

V and J are TRBV7-2 and TRBJ2-7; the match to TRBD2 covers 8 bases. Germline CDR1 and CDR2: SGHTA and FQGNSA. V shed 5 bases and J 0 bases; nucleotides not matched to a gene: 6. This CDR3 is built from 15 residues. The CDR3 DNA reads TGTGCCAGCAGCCACGGGGGGGCGGGCTCCTACGAGCAGTACTTC. Translated, it gives CASSHGGAGSYEQYF.

V usage is TRBV11-2 and J usage is TRBJ2-1, with D perhaps TRBD2 (5 bases). Looked up from germline, CDR1 is SGHAT and CDR2 is FQNNGV. The CDR3 covers 14 residues. V was cut by 1 base and J by 5 bases, with 9 bases left in between. DNA of the CDR3: TGTGCCAGCAGCTTAGTAAGAGGGAACAATGAGCAGTTCTTC. Translation gives CASSLVRGNNEQFF.

This rearrangement joins TRBV2 to TRBJ2-3; 12 nucleotides agree with TRBD2. Trimming removed 4 bases from V and 4 bases from J; junction bases left unmatched: 6. CDR1 SNHLY and CDR2 FYNNEI come from the germline V gene. This CDR3 has 16 residues. CDR3 region: CASSGPTSGGSDTQYF. The CDR3 region has the DNA TGTGCCAGCAGTGGCCCGACTAGCGGGGGCTCAGATACGCAGTATTTT. The variable domain in full, with the rest retrieved from reference TRBV2 and TRBJ2-3, is EPEVTQTPSHQVTQMGQEVILRCVPISNHLYFYWYRQILGQKVEFLVSFYNNEISEKSEIFDDQFSVERPDGSNFTLKIRSTKLEDSAMYFCASSGPTSGGSDTQYFGPGTRLTVL.

CDR3 amino acids: CASSQEQWGRTYEQYF. CDR3 coding DNA: TGTGCCAGCAGCCAAGAACAGTGGGGGCGCACCTACGAGCAGTACTTC. The V and J genes are TRBV14 and TRBJ2-7; possibly TRBD1 for D (6 bases). Trimming stripped 0 bases from V and 2 bases from J, with 14 bases between. This CDR3 region has 16 residues. The germline V gene has CDR1 SGHDN and CDR2 FVKESK. Variable domain in full (rest from reference TRBV14 and TRBJ2-7): EAGVTQFPSHSVIEKGQTVTLRCDPISGHDNLYWYRRVMGKEIKFLLHFVKESKQDESGMPNNRFLAERTGGTYSTLKVQPAELEDSGVYFCASSQEQWGRTYEQYFGPGTRLTVT.

V is TRBV5-8 and J is TRBJ1-2; unclear D gene. The CDR3 extends over 14 amino acids. Deletions cut 2 bases from V and 6 bases from J, with 14 bases between. Germline V CDR1 and CDR2: SGHTS, YDEGEE. CDR3 protein: CASSFPPNSNGYTF. Here the CDR3 DNA reads TGTGCCAGCAGCTTCCCTCCCAACAGTAATGGCTACACCTTC.

V gene TRBV5-6 combines with J gene TRBJ1-1; 10 positions match TRBD1. This CDR3 comprises 16 residues. Germline loops: CDR1 SGHDT, CDR2 YYEEEE. With 0 bases clipped from V and 3 bases from J, the junction kept 5 bases outside the gene matches. The CDR3 sequence is CASSLALDRGDTEAFF. The DNA for the CDR3 is TGTGCCAGCAGCTTGGCCCTGGACAGGGGGGACACTGAAGCTTTCTTT.

The rearrangement joins TRBV4-1 to TRBJ2-5; 14 bases are a match to TRBD2. The CDR3 extends over 18 amino acids. In germline, CDR1 is MGHRA, CDR2 YSYEKL. Trimming at V came to 1 base and at J to 3 bases, leaving 7 bases not matched to a gene. The CDR3 loop is CASSQGVGGLAGEETQYF. CDR3 coding DNA: TGCGCCAGCAGCCAAGGGGTGGGGGGACTAGCGGGAGAAGAGACCCAGTACTTC.

The chain links TRBV7-8 to TRBJ1-2; D is ambiguous. Germline assignment: CDR1 SGHVS and CDR2 FQNEAQ. The CDR3 has 13 amino acids. Trimming took off 2 bases at V and 4 bases at J, with 8 bases between the two ends. The CDR3 sequence: CASSLYPGYGYTF. The CDR3 DNA sequence: TGTGCCAGCAGCTTATATCCGGGCTATGGCTACACCTTC.

The CDR3 DNA sequence: TGTGCCAGCAGTAACCCCGCGGGGGTTGGCCCCGGGGAGCTGTTTTTT. It translates to CASSNPAGVGPGELFF. The genes are TRBV6-6 and TRBJ2-2; TRBD2 matches at 7 bases. CDR3 size: 16 residues. From germline, CDR1 is MNHNY and CDR2 SVGAGI (reference sequence). The junction had 12 bases not matched to a gene; V was cut back by 5 bases and J by 6 bases.

The gene calls are TRBV11-3 and TRBJ2-2; a possible D gene is TRBD2 (5 bases). Trimming removed 2 bases at V and 7 bases at J, with 8 bases between. The germline gives CDR1 SGHNT, CDR2 YENEEA. The CDR3 has 13 amino acids. The CDR3 sequence: CASSLYGDGELFF. DNA of the CDR3: TGTGCCAGCAGCTTATACGGGGACGGGGAGCTGTTTTTT.

The chain has TRBV9 and TRBJ2-1; 10 bases fit TRBD2. The CDR3 is 16 amino acids. V lost 4 bases and J lost 5; bases outside the gene matches: 9. The V gene's germline CDR1 is SGDLS and CDR2 YYNGEE. The CDR3 nucleotides are TGTGCCAGCAGCCCTTTGGCTAGCGGGAGCCACAATGAGCAGTTCTTC. Amino acid sequence: CASSPLASGSHNEQFF.

This clone was picked up a small number of times. The rearrangement joins TRBV7-2 to TRBJ1-5; 7 bases fit TRBD1. V lost 8 bases, J lost 7 bases, and 11 bases stayed unmatched. Germline V gives CDR1 SGHTA, CDR2 FQGNSA. CDR3 length: 14 residues. The chain's CDR3 is CASREGAAGQPQHF. The CDR3 DNA follows: TGTGCCAGCCGCGAGGGGGCCGCAGGGCAGCCCCAGCATTTT.

The V and J genes are TRBV9 and TRBJ1-1; D unclear. Trimming left V 4 bases short and J 0 bases short, with 7 bases between. The CDR3 has 13 amino acids. CDR1 is SGDLS and CDR2 is YYNGEE in the germline V gene. The CDR3 region has the DNA TGTGCCAGCAGCCTCTCCGTGAACACTGAAGCTTTCTTT. Its protein is CASSLSVNTEAFF.

The CDR3 region is CASSQVNTQYF. The CDR3 DNA reads as TGTGCCAGCAGCCAAGTTAATACGCAGTATTTT. This chain links TRBV14 with TRBJ2-3; D uncertain. V lost 1 base and J 7 bases, leaving 3 bases between the germline ends. Germline CDR1 is SGHDN and CDR2 is FVKESK. CDR3 length: 11 residues.

The genes are TRBV19 and TRBJ1-1, with unresolved D. Per germline, CDR1 LNHDA and CDR2 SQIVND (reference sequence). Trimming removed 6 bases from V and 4 bases from J, with 15 bases in between. The CDR3 totals 14 residues. CDR3 in amino acids: CASRGDGAVTEAFF. For the CDR3, the DNA is TGTGCCAGTAGGGGAGACGGTGCCGTCACTGAAGCTTTCTTT.

The chain is built from TRBV4-1 and TRBJ1-6; TRBD1 matches at 9 bases. The CDR3 has 17 amino acids. Trimming removed 2 bases from V and 9 bases from J; junction bases left unmatched: 11. Germline lookup yields CDR1 MGHRA and CDR2 YSYEKL. This CDR3 reads CASSQSRGQGMLSPLHF. The CDR3 nucleotides read TGCGCCAGCAGCCAATCCCGGGGACAGGGTATGCTTTCACCCCTCCACTTT.

This chain uses TRBV7-9 with TRBJ2-5; 8 bases map to TRBD2. The V and J ends lost 5 bases and 4 bases, in that order; junction bases with no gene match: 6. There are 14 residues in the CDR3. CDR1 and CDR2 from the germline V gene are SEHNR and FQNEAQ (reference sequence). CDR3 protein: CASSDRGGRETQYF. The CDR3 DNA reads TGTGCCAGCAGCGACCGGGGGGGTCGAGAGACCCAGTACTTC. Full variable domain (remainder filled in from reference TRBV7-9 and TRBJ2-5): DTGVSQNPRHKITKRGQNVTFRCDPISEHNRLYWYRQTLGQGPEFLTYFQNEAQLEKSRLLSDRFSAERPKGSFSTLEIQRTEQGDSAMYLCASSDRGGRETQYFGPGTRLLVL.

This clone was found a few times. The chain recombines TRBV18 with TRBJ2-7; D ambiguous. This CDR3 is 12 amino acids long. Per germline, CDR1 KGHSH and CDR2 LQKENI. Deletions cut 3 bases from V and 4 bases from J, with 7 bases between. The CDR3 is CASSPQKYEQYF. Here the CDR3 DNA reads TGTGCCAGCTCACCCCAGAAGTACGAGCAGTACTTC.

This clone was counted only a few times. CDR3 amino acids: CATGTSVYEQYF. As DNA, the CDR3 is TGTGCCACCGGGACTAGTGTTTACGAGCAGTACTTC. The rearrangement links TRBV10-3 to TRBJ2-7, with 8 bases fitting TRBD2. The CDR3 has 12 amino acids. Germline V CDR1 and CDR2: ENHRY, SYGVKD. After removal of 10 bases from V and 4 bases from J, the junction contained 6 bases not matched to a gene.

The chain joins TRBV28 to TRBJ2-5; 8 bases agree with TRBD1. CDR1 and CDR2 from the germline V gene are MDHEN and SYDVKM. J gave up 7 bases and V 3 bases, and 10 bases lay outside the gene matches. This CDR3 is 15 amino acids long. CDR3 nucleotides: TGTGCCAGCAGTTTTCCCGGACAGGGCGGTGGGACCCAGTACTTC. Translating gives CASSFPGQGGGTQYF.

The chain has TRBV9 and TRBJ1-1; D uncertain. From germline, CDR1 is SGDLS and CDR2 YYNGEE. V lost 2 bases to trimming and J lost 1 base, with 6 bases between them. The CDR3 has 13 residues. CDR3 DNA: TGTGCCAGCAGCGTCCGACAGAACACTGAAGCTTTCTTT. It translates to CASSVRQNTEAFF.

The genes are TRBV19 and TRBJ1-5; D remains ambiguous. CDR1 is LNHDA, CDR2 SQIVND, per germline (reference sequence). Trimming removed 1 base from V and 7 bases from J, with 8 bases in between. This CDR3 spans 13 amino acids. CDR3 loop: CASSIGARQPQHF. The CDR3 coding sequence is TGTGCCAGTAGTATAGGCGCGAGGCAGCCCCAGCATTTT.